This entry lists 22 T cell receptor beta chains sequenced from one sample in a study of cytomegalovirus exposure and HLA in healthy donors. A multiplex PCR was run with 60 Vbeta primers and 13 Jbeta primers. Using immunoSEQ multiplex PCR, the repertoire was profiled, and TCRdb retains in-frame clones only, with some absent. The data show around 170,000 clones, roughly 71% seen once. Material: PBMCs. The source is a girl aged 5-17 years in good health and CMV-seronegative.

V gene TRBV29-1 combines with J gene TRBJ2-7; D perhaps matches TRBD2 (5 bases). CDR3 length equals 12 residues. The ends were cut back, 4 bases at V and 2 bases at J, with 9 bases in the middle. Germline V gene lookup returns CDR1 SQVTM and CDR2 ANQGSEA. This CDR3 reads CSVVRGTYEQYF. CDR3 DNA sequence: TGCAGCGTTGTACGAGGGACCTACGAGCAGTACTTC.

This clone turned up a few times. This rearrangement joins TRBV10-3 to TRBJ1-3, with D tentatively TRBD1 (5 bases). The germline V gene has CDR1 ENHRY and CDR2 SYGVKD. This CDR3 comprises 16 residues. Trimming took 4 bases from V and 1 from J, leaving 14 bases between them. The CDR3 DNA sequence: TGTGCCATCAGTGGGGCAGGACACACGTCTGGAAACACCATATATTTT. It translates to CAISGAGHTSGNTIYF.

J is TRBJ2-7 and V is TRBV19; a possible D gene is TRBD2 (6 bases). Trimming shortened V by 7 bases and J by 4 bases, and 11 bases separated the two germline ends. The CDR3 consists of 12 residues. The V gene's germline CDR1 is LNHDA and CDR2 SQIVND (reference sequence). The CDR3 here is CASMGGRYEQYF. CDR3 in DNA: TGTGCCAGTATGGGGGGAAGGTACGAGCAGTACTTC. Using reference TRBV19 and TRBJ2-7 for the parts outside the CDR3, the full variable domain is DGGITQSPKYLFRKEGQNVTLSCEQNLNHDAMYWYRQDPGQGLRLIYYSQIVNDFQKGDIAEGYSVSREKKESFPLTVTSAQKNPTAFYLCASMGGRYEQYFGPGTRLTVT.

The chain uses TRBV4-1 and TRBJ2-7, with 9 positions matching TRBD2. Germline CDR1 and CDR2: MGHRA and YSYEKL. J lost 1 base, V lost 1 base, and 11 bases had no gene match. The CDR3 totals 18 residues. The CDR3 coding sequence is TGCGCCAGCAGCCAAGTCGCGGGGGGGCAGAGTTTTTCCTACGAGCAGTACTTC. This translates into CASSQVAGGQSFSYEQYF.

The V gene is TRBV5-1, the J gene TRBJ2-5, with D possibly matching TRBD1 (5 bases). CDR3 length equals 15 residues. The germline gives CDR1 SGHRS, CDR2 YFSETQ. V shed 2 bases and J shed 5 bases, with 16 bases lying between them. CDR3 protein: CASSFSPVPGETQYF. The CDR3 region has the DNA TGCGCCAGCAGCTTCTCTCCCGTCCCAGGGGAGACCCAGTACTTC.

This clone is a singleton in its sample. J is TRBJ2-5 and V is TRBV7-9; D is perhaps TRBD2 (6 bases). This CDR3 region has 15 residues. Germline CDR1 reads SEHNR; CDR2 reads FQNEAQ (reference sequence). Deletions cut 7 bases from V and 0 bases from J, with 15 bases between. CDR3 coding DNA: TGTGCCAGCACCCTCAACGGGGGTAACCAAGAGACCCAGTACTTC. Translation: CASTLNGGNQETQYF.

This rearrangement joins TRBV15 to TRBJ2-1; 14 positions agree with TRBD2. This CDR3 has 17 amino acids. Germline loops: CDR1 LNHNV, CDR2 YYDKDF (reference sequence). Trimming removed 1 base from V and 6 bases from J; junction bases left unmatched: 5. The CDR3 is CATSRVLGLAGGNEQFF. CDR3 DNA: TGTGCCACCAGCAGAGTGTTAGGACTAGCGGGGGGCAATGAGCAGTTCTTC.

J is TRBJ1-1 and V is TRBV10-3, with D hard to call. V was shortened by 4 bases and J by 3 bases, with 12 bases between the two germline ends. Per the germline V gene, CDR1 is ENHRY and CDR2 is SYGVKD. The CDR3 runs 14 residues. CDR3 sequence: CAISGLGGDTEAFF. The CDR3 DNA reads TGTGCCATCAGTGGATTGGGCGGGGACACTGAAGCTTTCTTT.

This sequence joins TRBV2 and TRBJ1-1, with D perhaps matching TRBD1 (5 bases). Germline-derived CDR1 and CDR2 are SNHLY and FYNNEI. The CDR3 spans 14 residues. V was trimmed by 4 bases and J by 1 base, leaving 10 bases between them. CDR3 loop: CASSGGHQNTEAFF. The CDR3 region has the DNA TGTGCCAGCAGTGGGGGCCACCAGAACACTGAAGCTTTCTTT.

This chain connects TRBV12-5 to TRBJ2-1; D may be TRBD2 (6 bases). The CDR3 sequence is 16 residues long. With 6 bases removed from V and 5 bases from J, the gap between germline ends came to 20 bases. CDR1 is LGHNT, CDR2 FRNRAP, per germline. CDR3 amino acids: CASGPAGGQYHNEQFF. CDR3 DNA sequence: TGTGCTAGTGGCCCGGCCGGAGGGCAGTATCACAATGAGCAGTTCTTC.

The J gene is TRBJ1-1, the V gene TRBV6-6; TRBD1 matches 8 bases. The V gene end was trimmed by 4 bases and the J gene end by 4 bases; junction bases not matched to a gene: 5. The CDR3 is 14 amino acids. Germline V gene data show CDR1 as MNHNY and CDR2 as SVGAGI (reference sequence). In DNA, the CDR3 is TGTGCCAGCAGTTCCCGGGACAGGCCCACTGAAGCTTTCTTT. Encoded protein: CASSSRDRPTEAFF.

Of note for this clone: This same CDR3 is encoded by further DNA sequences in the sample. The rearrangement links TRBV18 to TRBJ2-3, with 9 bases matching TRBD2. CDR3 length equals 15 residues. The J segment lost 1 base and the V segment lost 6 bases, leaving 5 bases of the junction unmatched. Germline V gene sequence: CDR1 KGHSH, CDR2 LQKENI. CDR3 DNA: TGTGCCAGCTCCCCCCCTAGCGGGGGCACAGATACGCAGTATTTT. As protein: CASSPPSGGTDTQYF.

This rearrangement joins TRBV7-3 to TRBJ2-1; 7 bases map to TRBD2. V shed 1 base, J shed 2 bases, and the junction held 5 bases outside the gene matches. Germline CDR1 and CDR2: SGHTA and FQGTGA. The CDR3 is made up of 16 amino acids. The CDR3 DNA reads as TGTGCCAGCAGCTTAAGGGGGAGGGATCCCTACAATGAGCAGTTCTTC. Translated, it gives CASSLRGRDPYNEQFF.

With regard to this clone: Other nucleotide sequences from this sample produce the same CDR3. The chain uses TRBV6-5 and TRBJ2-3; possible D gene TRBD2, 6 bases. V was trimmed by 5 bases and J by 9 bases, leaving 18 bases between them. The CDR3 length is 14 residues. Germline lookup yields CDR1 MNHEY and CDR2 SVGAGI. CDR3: CASSRDPGEDTQYF. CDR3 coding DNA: TGTGCCAGCAGTAGGGATCCGGGAGAGGACACGCAGTATTTT.

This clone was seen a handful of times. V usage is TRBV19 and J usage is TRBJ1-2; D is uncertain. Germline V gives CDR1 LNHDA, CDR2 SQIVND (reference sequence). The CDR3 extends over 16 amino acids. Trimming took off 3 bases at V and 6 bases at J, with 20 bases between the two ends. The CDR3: CASSILREEGKNGYTF. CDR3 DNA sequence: TGTGCCAGTAGTATCCTTCGGGAAGAAGGGAAAAATGGCTACACCTTC.

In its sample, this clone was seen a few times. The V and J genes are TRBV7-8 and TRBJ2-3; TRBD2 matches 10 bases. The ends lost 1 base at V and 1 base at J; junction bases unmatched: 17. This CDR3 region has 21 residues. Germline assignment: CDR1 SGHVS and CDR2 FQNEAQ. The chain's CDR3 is CASSLVVVAGGGLGGTDTQYF. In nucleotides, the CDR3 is TGTGCCAGCAGCTTAGTAGTGGTAGCGGGGGGTGGGCTTGGGGGCACAGATACGCAGTATTTT.

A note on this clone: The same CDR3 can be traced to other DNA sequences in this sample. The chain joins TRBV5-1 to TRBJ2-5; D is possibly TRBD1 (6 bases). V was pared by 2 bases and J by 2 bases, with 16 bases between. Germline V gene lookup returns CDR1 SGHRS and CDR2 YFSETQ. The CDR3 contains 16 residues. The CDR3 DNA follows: TGCGCCAGCAGCTTTTTATCAGGGGCGGTGCAAGAGACCCAGTACTTC. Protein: CASSFLSGAVQETQYF. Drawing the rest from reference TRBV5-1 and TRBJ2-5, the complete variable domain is KAGVTQTPRYLIKTRGQQVTLSCSPISGHRSVSWYQQTPGQGLQFLFEYFSETQRNKGNFPGRFSGRQFSNSRSEMNVSTLELGDSALYLCASSFLSGAVQETQYFGPGTRLLVL.

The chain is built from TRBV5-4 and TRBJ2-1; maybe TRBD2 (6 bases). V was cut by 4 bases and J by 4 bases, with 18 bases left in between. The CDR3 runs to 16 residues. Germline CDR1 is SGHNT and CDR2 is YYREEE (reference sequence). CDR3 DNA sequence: TGTGCCAGCAGCCAAGACGCGGGGATTGGGTACAATGAGCAGTTCTTC. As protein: CASSQDAGIGYNEQFF.

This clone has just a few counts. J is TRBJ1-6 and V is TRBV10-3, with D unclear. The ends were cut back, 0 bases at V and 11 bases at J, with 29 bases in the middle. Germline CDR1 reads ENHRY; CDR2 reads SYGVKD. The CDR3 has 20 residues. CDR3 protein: CAISESSGVGPRPRGAPLHF. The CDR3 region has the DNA TGTGCCATCAGTGAGTCGTCGGGAGTGGGTCCTCGTCCTCGTGGAGCACCCCTCCACTTT.

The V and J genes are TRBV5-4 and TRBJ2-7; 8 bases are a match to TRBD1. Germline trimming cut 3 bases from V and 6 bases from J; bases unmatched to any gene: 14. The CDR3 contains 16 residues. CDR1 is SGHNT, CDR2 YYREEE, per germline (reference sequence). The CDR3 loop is CASSSDLGTGYVEQYF. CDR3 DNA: TGTGCCAGCAGCTCAGACCTCGGGACAGGATACGTCGAGCAGTACTTC.

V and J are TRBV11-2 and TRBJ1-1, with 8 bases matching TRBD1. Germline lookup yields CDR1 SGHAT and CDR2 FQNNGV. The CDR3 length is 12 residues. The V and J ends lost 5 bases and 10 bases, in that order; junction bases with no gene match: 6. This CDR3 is CASSPQGVGAFF. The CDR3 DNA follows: TGTGCCAGCAGCCCACAGGGGGTTGGAGCTTTCTTT.

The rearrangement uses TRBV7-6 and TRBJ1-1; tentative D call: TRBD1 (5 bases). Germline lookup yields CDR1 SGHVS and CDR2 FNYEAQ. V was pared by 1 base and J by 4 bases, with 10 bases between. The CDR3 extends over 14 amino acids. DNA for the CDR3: TGTGCCAGCAGCTTAGGGGGCGATATCACTGAAGCTTTCTTT. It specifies CASSLGGDITEAFF.